This T cell receptor (beta chain) was captured in a study of shared clonotypes between healthy human individuals. Study information: The study used three CD4 naive, three CD4 memory, two CD8 naive and one CD8 memory plate per donor.

Profiled with immunoSEQ multiplex PCR; TCRdb holds only in-frame clones, not every one. The table lists some 2.3 million clones, approximately 95% of them singletons. Study results and limitations: Clonotypes which were not shared had lower generation probabilities than clonotypes that all four donors shared.

Between the trimmed V and J ends, which lost 1 base and 3 bases, there was a span of 8 bases. The length of the CDR3 is 13 residues. CDR1 and CDR2 (germline): SGHNT, YYREEE (reference sequence). Details on this clone: The target antigen is unknown.

The chain recombines TRBV5-4 with TRBJ2-7; no clear D. Sequencing used naive CD4+ T cells from PBMCs. As for subset: CD45RA+ positively selected. The receptor comes from a man aged 18 to 29 in good health. Some clones in this sample may be carry-over from other donors' samples. In DNA, the CDR3 is TGTGCCAGCAGCTTGCTTTTGGGCTACGAGCAGTACTTC. Its protein is CASSLLLGYEQYF. The full variable domain, completed using reference TRBV5-4 and TRBJ2-7, is ETGVTQSPTHLIKTRGQQVTLRCSSQSGHNTVSWYQQALGQGPQFIFQYYREEENGRGNFPPRFSGLQFPNYSSELNVNALELDDSALYLCASSLLLGYEQYFGPGTRLTVT.